This entry concerns a single TCR beta chain. This record comes from a study of blood T cell repertoires in COVID-19. Study summary: Samples taken during acute and convalescent COVID-19 were collected in the United States, Italy and Spain. The analysed material was cDNA or gDNA that came from T cells, B-cell-depleted T cells, or PBMCs.

Germline V gives CDR1 MRHNA, CDR2 SNTAGT. V was pared by 0 bases and J by 7 bases, with 3 bases of the junction left unmatched. The CDR3 is 14 amino acids. How the authors handled the data: Estimation of nucleated cell counts relied on the amplification of reference gene primers. The method was immunoSEQ multiplex PCR; TCRdb's version includes in-frame clones alone and lacks a portion of them. That table is the source of V, J and clone size, and D and trimming were worked out from the DNA. The data hold approximately 90,000 clones, with 70% to 90% observed a single time. Sequenced input: peripheral blood. This chain links TRBV6-4 with TRBJ1-2; 9 bases line up with TRBD1. This sequence was found in a man in his fifties or sixties with acute or convalescent COVID-19. The CDR3 coding sequence is TGTGCCAGCAGTGACTCGGACAGGGGAGGTGGCTACACCTTC. Translation: CASSDSDRGGGYTF.